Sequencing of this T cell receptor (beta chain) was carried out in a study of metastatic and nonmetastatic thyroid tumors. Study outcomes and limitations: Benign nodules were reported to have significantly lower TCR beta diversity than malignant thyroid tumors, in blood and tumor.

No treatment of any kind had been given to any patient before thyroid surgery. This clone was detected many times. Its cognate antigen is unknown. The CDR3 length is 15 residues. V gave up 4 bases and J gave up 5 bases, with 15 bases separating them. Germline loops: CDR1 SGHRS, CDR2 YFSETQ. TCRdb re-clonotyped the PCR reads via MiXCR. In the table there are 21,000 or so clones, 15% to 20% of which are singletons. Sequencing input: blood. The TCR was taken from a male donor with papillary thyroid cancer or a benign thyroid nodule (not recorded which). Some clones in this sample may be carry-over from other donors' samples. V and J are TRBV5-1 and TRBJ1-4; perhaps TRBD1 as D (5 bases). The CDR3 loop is CASSPQGTDNEKLFF. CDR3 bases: TGCGCCAGCAGCCCTCAAGGGACCGACAATGAAAAACTGTTTTTT.